The source of this TCR beta chain is a study of CD8+CD57+ T cells in acquired aplastic anemia. Study information: Sorted CD4+ and CD8+ cells yielded DNA averaging about 3.1 ug. Among healthy donors, CD4+ cells averaged about 10 million reads.

Turning to this clonotype: Its antigen is not identified. A junction boundary mismatches the germline segment, possibly from a read error.

Whole-study results and caveats: A set of approximately 30 CD8+ CDR3 sequences was shared between patients and controls, and these sequences appeared highly expressed in patients. Statistical testing detected no significant gap in CD8+ Simpson's diversity between patients and controls.

The template used for profiling TCR beta VDJ and CDR3 was genomic DNA. MiXCR, applied by TCRdb to the reads, yields one record per CDR3 protein. The sample has 400,000 to 450,000 distinct CDR3 sequences; just under 70% are singletons. This CDR3 has 15 residues. Germline V gives CDR1 SGHNT, CDR2 YYREEE (reference sequence). This TCR derives from a human donor in good health, serving as a control. Input material: sorted CD4+, CD8+, or CD8+CD57+ T cells (not recorded which) from PBMCs. The chain links TRBV5-4 to TRBJ2-6; 9 bases line up with TRBD2. The CDR3 nucleotides are TGCGCCAGCAGTCTAGCGGGGCATGGGGCCAACGTCCTGACTTTC. Residues: CASSLAGHGANVLTF.